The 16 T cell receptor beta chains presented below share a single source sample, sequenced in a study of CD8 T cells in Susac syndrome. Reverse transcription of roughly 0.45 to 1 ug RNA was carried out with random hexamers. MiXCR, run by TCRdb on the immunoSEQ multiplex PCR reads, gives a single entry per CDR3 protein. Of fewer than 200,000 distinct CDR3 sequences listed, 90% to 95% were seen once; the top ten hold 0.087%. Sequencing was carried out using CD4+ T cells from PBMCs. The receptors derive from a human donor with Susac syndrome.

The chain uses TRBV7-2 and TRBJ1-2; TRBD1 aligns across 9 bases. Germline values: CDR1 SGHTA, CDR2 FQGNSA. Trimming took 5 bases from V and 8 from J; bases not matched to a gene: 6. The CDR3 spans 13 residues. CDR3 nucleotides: TGTGCCAGCAGCCCGGGACAGGGTCAGGGCTACACCTTC. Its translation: CASSPGQGQGYTF.

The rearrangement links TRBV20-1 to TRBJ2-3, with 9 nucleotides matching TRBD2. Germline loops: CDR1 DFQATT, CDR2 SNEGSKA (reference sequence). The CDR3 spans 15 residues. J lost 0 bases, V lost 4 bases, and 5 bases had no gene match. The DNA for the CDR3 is TGCAGTGCTATCCCGCTAGCGGGGAGCACAGATACGCAGTATTTT. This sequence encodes CSAIPLAGSTDTQYF.

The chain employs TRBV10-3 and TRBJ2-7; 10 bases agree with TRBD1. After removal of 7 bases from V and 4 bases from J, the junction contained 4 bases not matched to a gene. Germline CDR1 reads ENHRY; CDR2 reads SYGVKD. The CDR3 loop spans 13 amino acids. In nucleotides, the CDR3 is TGTGCCATCACCGGGACAGGGGAGTACGAGCAGTACTTC. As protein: CAITGTGEYEQYF.

Here the CDR3 DNA reads TGCAGTGCTAGAGTTAGCGGGAGTACCTACGAGCAGTACTTC. It encodes CSARVSGSTYEQYF. J is TRBJ2-7 and V is TRBV20-1, with 9 nucleotides matching TRBD2. This CDR3 has 14 residues. Trimming removed 1 base from V and 2 bases from J; junction bases left unmatched: 3. The germline V gene has CDR1 DFQATT and CDR2 SNEGSKA (reference sequence).

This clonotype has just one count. In DNA form, the CDR3 reads TGTGCCAGCAGTGGGGGGGAGGACACTGAAGCTTTCTTT. This encodes CASSGGEDTEAFF. The chain joins TRBV2 to TRBJ1-1; D is perhaps TRBD1 (5 bases). Germline V gene lookup returns CDR1 SNHLY and CDR2 FYNNEI. This CDR3 spans 13 amino acids. Trimming stripped 4 bases from V and 3 bases from J, with 9 bases between.

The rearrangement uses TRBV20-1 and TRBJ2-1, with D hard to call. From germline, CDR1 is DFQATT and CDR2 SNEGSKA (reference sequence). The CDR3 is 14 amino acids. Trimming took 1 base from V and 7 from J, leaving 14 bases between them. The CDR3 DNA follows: TGCAGTGCTAGAGTCCAGTCTGGGGTAAATGAGCAGTTCTTC. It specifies CSARVQSGVNEQFF.

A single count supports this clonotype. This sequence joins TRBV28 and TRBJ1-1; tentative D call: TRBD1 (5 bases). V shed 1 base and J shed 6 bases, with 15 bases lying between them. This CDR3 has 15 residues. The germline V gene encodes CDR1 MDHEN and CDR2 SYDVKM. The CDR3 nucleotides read TGTGCCAGCAGTTTATCTTTCAGGGAGAGGGCTGAAGCTTTCTTT. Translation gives CASSLSFRERAEAFF.

DNA for the CDR3: TGCGCCAGCAGCTTGGTTGAGCCGTCGTACAATGAGCAGTTCTTC. Protein: CASSLVEPSYNEQFF. The chain employs TRBV5-1 and TRBJ2-1, with D unresolved. CDR3 size: 15 residues. Germline loops: CDR1 SGHRS, CDR2 YFSETQ. V was clipped by 0 bases and J by 4 bases, with 11 bases between them.

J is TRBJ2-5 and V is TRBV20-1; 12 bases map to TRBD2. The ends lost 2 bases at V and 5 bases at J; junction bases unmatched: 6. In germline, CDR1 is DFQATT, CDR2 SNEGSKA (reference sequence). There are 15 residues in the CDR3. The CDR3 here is CSARPLAGGGETQYF. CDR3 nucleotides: TGCAGTGCTAGACCCCTAGCGGGAGGGGGTGAGACCCAGTACTTC.

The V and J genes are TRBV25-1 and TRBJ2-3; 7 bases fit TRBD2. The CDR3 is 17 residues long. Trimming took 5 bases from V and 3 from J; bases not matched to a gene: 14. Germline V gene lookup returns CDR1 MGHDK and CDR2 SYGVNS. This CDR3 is CASSKGGAVSGTDTQYF. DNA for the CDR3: TGTGCCAGCAGTAAGGGAGGGGCGGTGAGCGGTACAGATACGCAGTATTTT. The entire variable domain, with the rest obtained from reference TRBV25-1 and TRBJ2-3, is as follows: EADIYQTPRYLVIGTGKKITLECSQTMGHDKMYWYQQDPGMELHLIHYSYGVNSTEKGDLSSESTVSRIRTEHFPLTLESARPSHTSQYLCASSKGGAVSGTDTQYFGPGTRLTVL.

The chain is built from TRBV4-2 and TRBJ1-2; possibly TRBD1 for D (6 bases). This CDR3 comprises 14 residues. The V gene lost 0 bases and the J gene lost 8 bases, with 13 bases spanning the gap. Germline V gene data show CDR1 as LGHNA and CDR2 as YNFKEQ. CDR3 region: CASSQDLTQGGYTF. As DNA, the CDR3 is TGTGCCAGCAGCCAAGATCTTACCCAGGGGGGCTACACCTTC.

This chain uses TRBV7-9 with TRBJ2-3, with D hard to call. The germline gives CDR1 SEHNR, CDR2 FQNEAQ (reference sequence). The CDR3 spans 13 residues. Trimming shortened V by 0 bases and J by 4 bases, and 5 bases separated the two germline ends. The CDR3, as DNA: TGTGCCAGCAGCTTAGCGCCTGCAGATACGCAGTATTTT. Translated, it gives CASSLAPADTQYF.

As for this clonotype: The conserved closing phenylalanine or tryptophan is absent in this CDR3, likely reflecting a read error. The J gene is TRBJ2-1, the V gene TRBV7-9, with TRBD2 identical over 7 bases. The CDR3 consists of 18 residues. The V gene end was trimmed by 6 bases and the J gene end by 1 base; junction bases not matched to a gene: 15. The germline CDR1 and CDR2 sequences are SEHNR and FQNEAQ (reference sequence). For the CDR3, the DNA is TGTGCCAGCAGGTCCGGCCTAGCGGCATCCAGATCCTACAATGAGCAGTTCCTC. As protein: CASRSGLAASRSYNEQFL.

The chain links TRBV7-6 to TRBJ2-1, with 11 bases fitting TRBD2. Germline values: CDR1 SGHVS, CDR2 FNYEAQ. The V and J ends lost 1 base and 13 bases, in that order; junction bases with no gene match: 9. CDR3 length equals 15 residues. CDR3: CASSLEASGRSGQFF. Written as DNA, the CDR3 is TGTGCCAGCAGCTTAGAAGCTAGCGGGAGGTCCGGACAGTTCTTC. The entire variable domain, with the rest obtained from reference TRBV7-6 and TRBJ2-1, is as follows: GAGVSQSPRYKVTKRGQDVALRCDPISGHVSLYWYRQALGQGPEFLTYFNYEAQQDKSGLPNDRFSAERPEGSISTLTIQRTEQRDSAMYRCASSLEASGRSGQFFGPGTRLTVL.

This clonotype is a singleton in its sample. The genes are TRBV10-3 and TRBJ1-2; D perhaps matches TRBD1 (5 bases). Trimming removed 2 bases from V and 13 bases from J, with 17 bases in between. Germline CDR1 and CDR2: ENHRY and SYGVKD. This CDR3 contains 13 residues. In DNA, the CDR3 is TGTGCCATCAGTGAGCCCGGGGGGATTCCAGTCACCTTC. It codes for CAISEPGGIPVTF.

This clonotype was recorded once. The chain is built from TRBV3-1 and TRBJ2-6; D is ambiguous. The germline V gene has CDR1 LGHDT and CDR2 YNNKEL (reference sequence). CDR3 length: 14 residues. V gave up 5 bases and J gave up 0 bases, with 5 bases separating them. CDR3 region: CASSIRSGANVLTF. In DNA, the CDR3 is TGTGCCAGCAGCATACGCTCTGGGGCCAACGTCCTGACTTTC.